Sequencing of this T cell receptor (beta chain) was carried out in a study of shared clonotypes between healthy human individuals. Whole-study context: Ranging from 18 to 49 in age, donors were two women and a few men.

Naive CD8 cells, CD45RO-negative and positively selected for CCR7, excluded terminally differentiated effector memory CD45RA+ cells. The CDR3 is made up of 11 amino acids. CDR1 MDHEN and CDR2 SYDVKM come from the germline V gene. Profiling relied on immunoSEQ multiplex PCR, and the TCRdb table lists in-frame clones only, not all of them. The sample holds around 2,000,000 clones, under 95% seen once. In regard to this clone: What it recognizes is unknown.

Overall study results and limits: Generally, naive subsets (rather than memory subsets) showed larger estimated richness. Only blood samples were collected, and tissue repertoires likely differ.

Sequencing used naive CD8+ T cells from PBMCs. The V call is TRBV28, the J call TRBJ2-7; 7 bases line up with TRBD1. This TCR came from a man aged 18-30 years in good health. Some clones in this sample may be carry-over from other donors' samples. The CDR3: CDEGGGYEQYF. The CDR3 DNA follows: TGTGACGAAGGGGGCGGCTACGAGCAGTACTTC.